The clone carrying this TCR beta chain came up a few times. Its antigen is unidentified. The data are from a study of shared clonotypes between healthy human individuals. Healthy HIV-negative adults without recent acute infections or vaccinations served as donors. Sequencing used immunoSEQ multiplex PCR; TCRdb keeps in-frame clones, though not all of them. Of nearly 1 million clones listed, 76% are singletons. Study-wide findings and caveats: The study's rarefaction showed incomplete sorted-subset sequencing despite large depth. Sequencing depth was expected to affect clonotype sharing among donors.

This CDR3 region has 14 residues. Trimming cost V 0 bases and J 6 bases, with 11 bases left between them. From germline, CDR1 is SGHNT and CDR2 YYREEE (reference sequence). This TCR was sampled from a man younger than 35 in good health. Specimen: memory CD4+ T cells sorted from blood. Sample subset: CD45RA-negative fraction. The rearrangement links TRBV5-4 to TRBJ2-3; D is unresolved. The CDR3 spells CASSLDIWVDTQYF. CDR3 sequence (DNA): TGTGCCAGCAGCTTGGATATATGGGTGGATACGCAGTATTTT.